This entry describes one T cell receptor beta chain. Its specificity is unknown. The germline CDR1 and CDR2 sequences are MDHEN and SYDVKM. V gave up 10 bases and J gave up 7 bases; unmatched junction bases: 16. This CDR3 comprises 15 residues. Breast cancer patients provided tissue from their axillary draining lymph nodes. MiXCR, run by TCRdb on the multiplex PCR reads, gives a single entry per CDR3 protein. This sample has 130,000 or so distinct CDR3 sequences, with approximately 20% found just once. This sample was included in a study of breast tumors, draining lymph nodes, adjacent tissues. Study outcomes and limitations: Luminal-like breast cancer showed significantly higher tumor–nontumor repertoire similarity than basal-like. Tumor repertoires ranked between lymph nodes and nontumor tissue in diversity, with V and J gene preferences. Data fit most tumor T cells coming from lymph node, expanding in tumor.

The sequencing sample was made of axillary lymph node tissue. The genes are TRBV28 and TRBJ1-2, with 9 bases lining up with TRBD1. The sequence derives from a female donor with breast cancer. Some clones in this sample may be carry-over from other donors' samples. The CDR3 reads CATPLPGTGRGGYTF. DNA of the CDR3: TGTGCCACTCCCTTACCTGGGACAGGGCGGGGTGGCTACACCTTC.